This TCR beta chain was recovered during a study of T cell changes during pregnancy in multiple sclerosis. J gave up 7 bases and V 3 bases, and 8 bases lay outside the gene matches. The CDR3 loop spans 15 amino acids. Germline V gene data show CDR1 as SGHTS and CDR2 as YDEGEE. Clones were sequenced by immunoSEQ multiplex PCR, and TCRdb holds only the in-frame ones, with some missing. The table includes more than 25,000 clones, 70% to 90% detected once. The source material was CD8+ T cells from peripheral blood mononuclear cells, sampled after pregnancy. The V gene is TRBV5-8, the J gene TRBJ2-1; TRBD1 agrees at 9 bases. This TCR derives from a female donor with multiple sclerosis, enrolled in a pregnancy study. CDR3 sequence: CASSSRDRDPNEQFF. The CDR3 DNA reads TGTGCCAGCAGCTCCCGGGACAGGGACCCTAATGAGCAGTTCTTC.